This T cell receptor (beta chain) was sequenced during a study of PD-L1 blockade in urothelial cancer. About the study: About 85% of the roughly 29 patients were men who had bladder-origin urothelial cancer.

The time point here: peripheral blood 6 weeks after treatment start. Enrolled patients showed locally advanced or metastatic urothelial carcinoma. This CDR3 contains 14 residues. Germline values: CDR1 SGHAT, CDR2 FQNNGV. A word on this clone: An end of the junction does not agree with germline; a read error may underlie this.

Profiled with immunoSEQ multiplex PCR; TCRdb holds only in-frame clones, not every one. The sample holds about 120,000 clones, around nine tenths seen once. The chain has TRBV11-2 and TRBJ2-1; 11 bases agree with TRBD2. The sample consisted of PBMCs, taken around atezolizumab (anti-PD-L1) treatment. The TCR originated in a man aged 60 to 75 with urothelial cancer. Here the CDR3 DNA reads TGTGCCAGCACCTTACTAGCGGGAGAGGGTGAGCAGTTCTTC. Its translation is CASTLLAGEGEQFF. The entire variable domain, with the rest obtained from reference TRBV11-2 and TRBJ2-1, is as follows: EAGVAQSPRYKIIEKRQSVAFWCNPISGHATLYWYQQILGQGPKLLIQFQNNGVVDDSQLPKDRFSAERLKGVDSTLKIQPAKLEDSAVYLCASTLLAGEGEQFFGPGTRLTVL.